These T cell receptor beta chains were read from a single sample in a study of shared clonotypes between healthy human individuals. Profiling relied on immunoSEQ multiplex PCR, and the TCRdb table lists in-frame clones only, not all of them. This sample has 2 million to 3 million clones, with 85% to 95% found just once. Sequences were obtained from naive CD4+ T cells sorted from blood. Receptors were obtained from a man between 18 and 35 years old in good health. Both conserved end residues are trimmed from each CDR3.

J | V | CDR3
TRBJ1-1 | TRBV7-2 | ASSHQSFEAF
TRBJ1-2 | TRBV6-5 | ASKQVDYGYT
TRBJ2-3 | TRBV4-1 | ASSQTLAGGTDTQY
TRBJ1-5 | TRBV2 | ASTRTVGAQPQH
TRBJ2-2 | TRBV30 | AWSFGQGTGELF
TRBJ2-3 | TRBV18 | ASSHTSGRTDTQY
TRBJ1-1 | TRBV6-5 | ASTLRQAKNTEAF
TRBJ1-1 | TRBV6-5 | ASSYSGYRDTEAF
TRBJ2-7 | TRBV15 | ATSSTRRGLAWSSYEQY
TRBJ2-5 | TRBV19 | ASSIAYRLAGGPQTQY
TRBJ1-2 | TRBV6-5 | ASSYHSTGGNYGYT
TRBJ2-3 | TRBV7-3 | ASSPMGQSTDTQY
TRBJ1-1 | TRBV10-3 | ATEQGVNTEAF
TRBJ1-5 | TRBV7-2 | ASSLGQGWGQPQH
TRBJ1-1 | TRBV29-1 | SVVRGGGTEAF
TRBJ2-7 | TRBV10-3 | AITTAGAPYEQY
TRBJ1-6 | TRBV29-1 | SVEATGSSYNSPLH